The T cell receptor beta chain described here comes from a study of T cells in Graves' hyperthyroidism and ophthalmopathy. V was clipped by 5 bases and J by 2 bases, with 10 bases between them. CDR1 and CDR2 from the germline V gene are MGHRA and YSYEKL. The CDR3 has 13 residues. Amplification of TCR beta CDR3 regions used RNA as the template. A first-round RT-PCR of the TCR CDR3 used the HTBI primer set. TCRdb processed the multiplex PCR reads anew with MiXCR; each CDR3 protein has one entry. The sample gives about 580,000 distinct CDR3 sequences, approximately 14% of which show up once; less than 6% is in the top ten. This clonotype has ten or more counts. Investigators excluded patients with uncontrolled infection, other autoimmune disease, pregnancy or lactation.

The sequence was collected from a woman in her thirties with Graves' hyperthyroidism that later progressed to Graves' ophthalmopathy. The sequenced material came from blood. The chain couples TRBV4-1 to TRBJ2-7; D might be TRBD1 or TRBD2, each matching 5 bases. Written as DNA, the CDR3 is TGCGCCAGCAGCTGGGACCGAGCCTACGAGCAGTACTTC. It translates to CASSWDRAYEQYF.